This T cell receptor (beta chain) was identified during a study of control samples from healthy donors and cancer patients. Trimming pared 1 base from V and 5 bases from J, leaving 21 bases between. Germline V gene lookup returns CDR1 SGHRS and CDR2 YFSETQ. The CDR3 runs 17 residues. The data were produced by immunoSEQ multiplex PCR, yet TCRdb's version contains in-frame clones alone and is incomplete. The sample includes 73,000 or so clones, roughly 87% of them seen just once. This clone was detected once. Sequencing input: blood. The clonotype originates from a woman between 45 and 65 years old in good health. The V and J genes are TRBV5-1 and TRBJ1-2; D call uncertain. The CDR3 DNA reads as TGCGCCAGCAGCTTGAGGCCCCCCGGGGAGGAAGGATATGGCTACACCTTC. It specifies CASSLRPPGEEGYGYTF.